Below are 27 T cell receptor beta chains sequenced from a single sample in a study of regulatory T cells in long-lasting Graves disease. The time point was: newly diagnosed GD, antithyroid drugs for less than 3 months. Preparation of the TCR library used RNA extracted from PBMCs. Through Arm-PCR of CDR3 regions and iRepertoire HTBI primers, TCR beta libraries were built. One entry per CDR3 protein results from TCRdb running MiXCR on the multiplex PCR reads. The repertoire holds about 540,000 distinct CDR3 sequences, with approximately 15% as singletons. In addition, the sample was reused for a study of T cells in Graves' hyperthyroidism and ophthalmopathy.

The sequences come from peripheral blood mononuclear cells (PBMCs), collected at new diagnosis, from a patient treated with antithyroid drugs. All receptors derive from a man aged 30 to 45 with Graves disease.

This clonotype was counted at least ten times. The chain joins TRBV15 to TRBJ1-3; possible D gene TRBD1, 6 bases. The CDR3 extends over 17 amino acids. CDR1 and CDR2 from the germline V gene are LNHNV and YYDKDF (reference sequence). Trimming shortened V by 4 bases and J by 2 bases, and 18 bases separated the two germline ends. CDR3 protein: CATSTSLSNRAGNTIYF. The CDR3 nucleotides read TGTGCCACCAGCACATCCCTTTCGAACAGGGCTGGAAACACCATATATTTT.

This clonotype was picked up a small number of times. The genes are TRBV7-2 and TRBJ2-1; tentatively, D is TRBD2 (6 bases). Germline V gene data show CDR1 as SGHTA and CDR2 as FQGNSA. The CDR3 has 17 residues. The V and J ends lost 3 bases and 2 bases respectively, with 17 bases between them. The CDR3 is CASSFFPGTGAYNEQFF. The CDR3 nucleotides read TGTGCCAGCAGCTTTTTTCCCGGGACTGGGGCCTACAATGAGCAGTTCTTC.

This clonotype was seen only a few times. V gene TRBV3-1 combines with J gene TRBJ2-3, with no clear D. CDR1 LGHDT and CDR2 YNNKEL come from the germline V gene (reference sequence). Trimming removed 4 bases at V and 8 bases at J, with 7 bases between. The CDR3 has 11 residues. The CDR3 DNA reads TGTGCCAGCAGCCTCTACGGTACGCAGTATTTT. It specifies CASSLYGTQYF.

The chain couples TRBV9 to TRBJ2-5, with TRBD2 matching 8 bases. This CDR3 contains 14 residues. V was clipped by 1 base and J by 3 bases; unmatched bases: 2. In germline, CDR1 is SGDLS, CDR2 YYNGEE. The CDR3 spells CASSVLAGKETQYF. The DNA of the CDR3 is TGTGCCAGCAGCGTATTAGCGGGGAAAGAGACCCAGTACTTC.

This clonotype occurred once. The chain has TRBV18 and TRBJ2-4, with D possibly TRBD2 on 7 matching bases. Trimming took off 3 bases at V and 13 bases at J, with 19 bases between the two ends. Germline values: CDR1 KGHSH, CDR2 LQKENI. The CDR3 runs 14 residues. The CDR3 spells CASSPGGRNNEQYF. The CDR3, as DNA: TGTGCCAGCTCACCCGGGGGGCGAAACAATGAGCAGTACTTC.

Only a few counts were recorded for this clonotype. The V call is TRBV2, the J call TRBJ1-5; tentative D call: TRBD1 (6 bases). V was trimmed by 3 bases and J by 6 bases, leaving 15 bases between them. This CDR3 is 15 amino acids long. CDR1 is SNHLY, CDR2 FYNNEI, per germline. The CDR3 loop is CASSDWGQKVQPQHF. The CDR3 nucleotides read TGTGCCAGCAGTGATTGGGGACAAAAGGTTCAGCCCCAGCATTTT.

The chain employs TRBV7-8 and TRBJ2-7; D assignment may be TRBD1 or TRBD2 (5 bases each). V shed 7 bases and J shed 4 bases, with 29 bases lying between them. The CDR3 length is 18 residues. From germline, CDR1 is SGHVS and CDR2 FQNEAQ. CDR3 protein: CASIRWTLGTRVEYEQYF. The CDR3 DNA reads as TGTGCCAGCATTCGGTGGACCCTTGGGACCCGGGTGGAATACGAGCAGTACTTC.

This clonotype was observed a handful of times. V and J are TRBV13 and TRBJ2-2; perhaps TRBD2 as D (6 bases). Trimming took 2 bases from V and 1 from J, leaving 11 bases between them. CDR1 and CDR2 from the germline V gene are PRHDT and FYEKMQ (reference sequence). CDR3 size: 16 residues. The CDR3: CASSLFGRMNTGELFF. The CDR3 region has the DNA TGTGCCAGCAGCTTATTCGGGAGAATGAACACCGGGGAGCTGTTTTTT.

The chain carries TRBV5-6 and TRBJ2-1, with D possibly being TRBD2 (5 bases). Germline lookup yields CDR1 SGHDT and CDR2 YYEEEE. The V end lost 5 bases, the J end lost 0 bases, and 12 bases lay between the germline ends. The CDR3 sequence is 15 residues long. CDR3 bases: TGTGCCAGCAGAATAGCGATGAGCTCCTACAATGAGCAGTTCTTC. This codes for CASRIAMSSYNEQFF.

The chain couples TRBV19 to TRBJ1-1; D is undetermined. CDR3 length: 16 amino acids. Germline-derived CDR1 and CDR2 are LNHDA and SQIVND (reference sequence). V was cut by 1 base and J by 0 bases, with 12 bases left in between. CDR3 residues: CASSIVPGSMNTEAFF. CDR3 DNA sequence: TGTGCCAGTAGTATAGTTCCGGGTTCCATGAACACTGAAGCTTTCTTT. Combining the CDR3 with reference TRBV19 and TRBJ1-1 gives the whole variable domain DGGITQSPKYLFRKEGQNVTLSCEQNLNHDAMYWYRQDPGQGLRLIYYSQIVNDFQKGDIAEGYSVSREKKESFPLTVTSAQKNPTAFYLCASSIVPGSMNTEAFFGQGTRLTVV.

This clonotype was counted ten times or more. This chain links TRBV12-3 or TRBV12-4 with TRBJ2-5; no clear D. This CDR3 comprises 13 residues. Trimming cost V 3 bases and J 5 bases, with 10 bases left between them. The CDR3 is CASSFLEPETQYF. The CDR3 bases are TGTGCCAGCAGTTTTCTTGAGCCGGAGACCCAGTACTTC.

The table lists this clonotype with many counts. The chain joins TRBV5-8 to TRBJ2-3; 7 nucleotides agree with TRBD1. The CDR3 contains 15 residues. Germline V gene lookup returns CDR1 SGHTS and CDR2 YDEGEE. Trimming took 2 bases from V and 3 from J; bases not matched to a gene: 6. CDR3 amino acids: CASSFPTGTTDTQYF. The DNA for the CDR3 is TGTGCCAGCAGCTTCCCGACAGGGACGACAGATACGCAGTATTTT.

This clonotype occurred a few times. This chain joins TRBV24-1 and TRBJ2-1; 7 positions match TRBD2. V lost 5 bases and J lost 10; bases outside the gene matches: 16. The germline V gene has CDR1 KGHDR and CDR2 SFDVKD. The CDR3 is 16 residues long. DNA for the CDR3: TGTGCCACCAGTGGGACATCCGGGGGGATTAGATCCGAGCAGTTCTTC. Its protein product is CATSGTSGGIRSEQFF.

This clonotype was picked up a small number of times. The chain combines TRBV29-1 with TRBJ2-7; 7 bases map to TRBD1. The CDR3 runs to 11 residues. With 5 bases clipped from V and 4 bases from J, the junction kept 2 bases outside the gene matches. Germline lookup yields CDR1 SQVTM and CDR2 ANQGSEA. In DNA form, the CDR3 reads TGCAGCGTTTCACAGGGGTACGAGCAGTACTTC. Translating it yields CSVSQGYEQYF.

This clonotype was seen repeatedly, ten times or more. The V call is TRBV10-3, the J call TRBJ2-7; D is unresolved. The CDR3 runs to 14 residues. Germline V lookup: CDR1 ENHRY, CDR2 SYGVKD. V lost 3 bases to trimming and J lost 7 bases, with 16 bases between them. The CDR3 is CAISDGDGSREQYF. As DNA, the CDR3 is TGTGCCATCAGTGATGGGGATGGCTCAAGGGAGCAGTACTTC.

Ten or more counts support this clonotype. The V and J genes are TRBV20-1 and TRBJ2-3, with 10 bases that match TRBD2. V lost 3 bases and J lost 0; bases outside the gene matches: 6. The CDR3 covers 16 residues. Per germline, CDR1 DFQATT and CDR2 SNEGSKA (reference sequence). CDR3 loop: CSARDTSGTSTDTQYF. CDR3 coding DNA: TGCAGTGCTAGGGATACTAGCGGGACTAGCACAGATACGCAGTATTTT.

This clonotype was recorded at least ten times. V and J are TRBV7-2 and TRBJ2-4, with D uncertain. In germline, CDR1 is SGHTA, CDR2 FQGNSA. This CDR3 region has 12 residues. The V and J ends lost 5 bases and 9 bases respectively, with 11 bases between them. In DNA form, the CDR3 reads TGTGCCAGCAGCGATCAAGAAGGCATTCAGTACTTC. Translation: CASSDQEGIQYF.

The chain joins TRBV5-1 to TRBJ2-5, with D perhaps matching TRBD1 or TRBD2 (6 bases each). Germline CDR1 reads SGHRS; CDR2 reads YFSETQ. Trimming shortened V by 0 bases and J by 2 bases, and 11 bases separated the two germline ends. The CDR3 totals 15 residues. The CDR3 region is CASSLGSGAQETQYF. CDR3 nucleotide sequence: TGCGCCAGCAGCTTGGGTTCGGGGGCTCAAGAGACCCAGTACTTC.

The table lists this clonotype with many counts. The CDR3 here is CATSDSRTDTQYF. CDR3 in DNA: TGTGCCACCAGTGACAGCCGCACAGATACGCAGTATTTT. This chain links TRBV24-1 with TRBJ2-3; the D is unclear. V was pared by 4 bases and J by 1 base, with 5 bases between. Per germline, CDR1 KGHDR and CDR2 SFDVKD. The CDR3 length is 13 residues.

The table lists this clonotype with many counts. The gene calls are TRBV15 and TRBJ1-1; D possibly corresponds to TRBD1 (6 bases). Trimming took off 0 bases at V and 7 bases at J, with 21 bases between the two ends. The germline CDR1 and CDR2 sequences are LNHNV and YYDKDF (reference sequence). The CDR3 is 17 amino acids. Here the CDR3 reads CATSRDLGHTGSGEAFF. CDR3 nucleotide sequence: TGTGCCACCAGCAGAGATCTTGGTCATACAGGGTCAGGTGAAGCTTTCTTT.

This clonotype was seen many times. The chain links TRBV6-1 to TRBJ2-7; no clear D gene. This CDR3 comprises 12 residues. From germline, CDR1 is MNHNS and CDR2 SASEGT. V was pared by 7 bases and J by 2 bases, with 9 bases between. The CDR3 protein is CASIATTYEQYF. CDR3 DNA sequence: TGTGCCAGCATCGCGACAACCTACGAGCAGTACTTC.

This clonotype was found many times. V is TRBV5-4 and J is TRBJ2-7; the match to TRBD2 covers 7 bases. The V gene's germline CDR1 is SGHNT and CDR2 YYREEE (reference sequence). The CDR3 has 15 residues. The V segment lost 4 bases and the J segment 3 bases; nucleotides outside the gene matches: 10. CDR3 coding DNA: TGTGCCAGCAGCGGGGGGGAGGGAAAGCTCTACGAGCAGTACTTC. Protein product: CASSGGEGKLYEQYF.

The sample holds many counts of this clonotype. CDR3 coding DNA: TGTGCCAGCAGCACCGACACTGAAGCTTTCTTT. Translation: CASSTDTEAFF. The chain couples TRBV7-2 to TRBJ1-1, with no clear D. The CDR3 runs to 11 residues. The germline CDR1 and CDR2 sequences are SGHTA and FQGNSA. The ends were cut back, 5 bases at V and 3 bases at J, with 4 bases in the middle.

This clonotype was recorded a few times. The J gene is TRBJ1-2, the V gene TRBV6-4, with a possible D match to TRBD1 (6 bases). The V end was cut by 3 bases, the J end by 4 bases, with 18 bases between. Germline lookup yields CDR1 MRHNA and CDR2 SNTAGT. The CDR3 covers 16 residues. The CDR3 DNA reads as TGTGCCAGCAGTGAGACCCCCTCGGGCAGGGGCTATGGCTACACCTTC. Translation: CASSETPSGRGYGYTF.

This clonotype has at least ten counts. This chain joins TRBV2 and TRBJ2-5; 10 nucleotides agree with TRBD2. The trim removed 8 bases at V and 2 bases at J, leaving 2 bases unmatched. The CDR3 spans 13 residues. From germline, CDR1 is SNHLY and CDR2 FYNNEI. As DNA, the CDR3 is TGTGCCAGCGAGCGGGAGGGGCAAGAGACCCAGTACTTC. As protein: CASEREGQETQYF.

The chain carries TRBV6-5 and TRBJ1-4; 9 nucleotides agree with TRBD1. The V and J ends lost 4 bases and 4 bases, in that order; junction bases with no gene match: 7. The CDR3 extends over 16 amino acids. Germline CDR1 is MNHEY and CDR2 is SVGAGI. CDR3 in amino acids: CASSCAGTGINEKLFF. In DNA, the CDR3 is TGTGCCAGCAGTTGCGCCGGGACAGGGATTAATGAAAAACTGTTTTTT.

Comments on this clonotype: A far larger clone is one nucleotide away, so this likely arose from a read error. The gene calls are TRBV20-1 and TRBJ2-7; 8 bases align to TRBD2. Germline loops: CDR1 DFQATT, CDR2 SNEGSKA (reference sequence). The CDR3 has 14 amino acids. Trimming at V came to 6 bases and at J to 7 bases, leaving 14 bases not matched to a gene. CDR3 in amino acids: CSAKRGSSYNEQYF. CDR3 sequence (DNA): TGCAGTGCCAAGCGGGGGAGCTCCTACAATGAGCAGTACTTC.